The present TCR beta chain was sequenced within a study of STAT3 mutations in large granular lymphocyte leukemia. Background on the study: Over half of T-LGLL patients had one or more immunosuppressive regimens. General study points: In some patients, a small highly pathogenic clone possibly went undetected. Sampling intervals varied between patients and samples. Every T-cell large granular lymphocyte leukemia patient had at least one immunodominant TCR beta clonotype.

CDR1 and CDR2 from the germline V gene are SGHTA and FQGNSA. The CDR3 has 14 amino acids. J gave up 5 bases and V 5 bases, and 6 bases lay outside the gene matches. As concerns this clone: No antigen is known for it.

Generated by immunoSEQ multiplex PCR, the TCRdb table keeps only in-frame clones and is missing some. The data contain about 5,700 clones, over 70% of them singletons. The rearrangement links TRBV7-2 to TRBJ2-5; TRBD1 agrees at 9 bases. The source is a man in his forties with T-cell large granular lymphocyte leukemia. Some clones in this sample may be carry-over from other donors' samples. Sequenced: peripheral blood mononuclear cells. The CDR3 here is CASSTGTGLETQYF. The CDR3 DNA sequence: TGTGCCAGCAGCACCGGGACAGGGTTGGAGACCCAGTACTTC.